What follows is one T cell receptor (beta chain) and its context. The target of this receptor is not known. Base-call qualities are not available, and no considerably larger clone is one nucleotide away. The trial excluded patients who had a history of autoimmune disease or were on systemic immunosuppression. Peripheral blood for TCR sequencing was drawn from every dose cohort at baseline, at cycle 4 day 1 and at cycle 7 day 1. Samples came from an open-label, multicenter, first-in-human phase I dose-escalation trial of ivuxolimab. Adults with locally advanced or metastatic melanoma, renal cell, hepatocellular, or head and neck squamous cell carcinoma were enrolled in the trial. CD4+ and CD8+ T cells were sorted separately from peripheral blood before TCR sequencing. To sequence the TCRbeta CDR3 region, genomic DNA was isolated from the sorted cells. The immunoSEQ Assay was used for sequencing of TCRbeta CDR3 regions. As stored in TCRdb, this immuneACCESS dataset retains in-frame rearrangements with V and J assigned. A fraction of the clones does not appear; measured against another copy, unresolved V genes explain less than half of the discrepancy, and the remainder lacks a known reason. This sample lists 45,000 or so clones; 65% to 85% were detected once. The ten biggest clones cover roughly 7% of the sample.

The source of the sample is a study of OX40 agonist ivuxolimab in advanced cancers. Study-level background: Ivuxolimab was a fully human IgG2 agonistic monoclonal antibody targeting the costimulatory receptor OX40 (CD134). Of the approximately 54 patients in dose escalation, 19 had hepatocellular carcinoma, some 15 had melanoma, 9 had renal cell carcinoma and 9 had head and neck cancer. The paper covers the monotherapy dose-escalation part of the phase I ivuxolimab trial, which included N ≈ 50 patients. The purpose of peripheral TCRbeta sequencing was to test whether ivuxolimab changed TCR sequence diversity and led to clonal T-cell expansion. Partial responses were achieved by three dose-escalation patients, of whom one had hepatocellular carcinoma and two had cutaneous melanoma. In the dose-escalation cohort, around four fifths of patients were male, and the mean age was roughly 60 years with a range of roughly 20 to 85. Prior anti-PD-1, anti-PD-L1 or anti-CTLA-4 therapy was permitted, and approximately 40% of dose-escalation patients had received checkpoint inhibitors. Intravenous ivuxolimab was administered to patients every 2 weeks at six dose levels: 0.01, 0.1, 0.3, 1.5, 3 and 10 mg/kg.

The V and J ends are trimmed by 7 bases and 6 bases, leaving 13 bases between them. Reading from cysteine to phenylalanine, the CDR3 counts 12 amino acids. The DNA shown is the 36-base CDR3, in frame from base 1. Sequences SEHNR (CDR1) and FQNEAQ (CDR2) are obtained from the germline V gene (reference sequence). Overall study outcomes, separate from this receptor: At doses from 0.1 to 3.0 mg/kg, clonal expansion was seen in both CD4+ and CD8+ blood T cells between baseline and week 6. Low levels of normalized T-cell clonal expansion were also seen in some patients who did not respond. After ivuxolimab, more expanded clones were found on average in CD8+ T cells than in CD4+ T cells. In the 0.1-3.0 mg/kg groups, partial responders had among the lowest normalized peripheral clonal expansion, particularly in CD8+ T cells. Antigen specificity was not determined for the clonally expanded peripheral T cells.

The chain links TRBV7-9 with TRBJ2-7, with TRBD1 perhaps the D gene, on 6 matching bases. This clonotype was sampled from an adult with an advanced solid tumor such as melanoma, head and neck, liver or kidney cancer. The sample in question was CD4+ or CD8+ T cells sorted from blood, obtained in a trial of the OX40 agonist ivuxolimab. The base sequence is TGTGCCAGCAACACAGGGCCAAGCGAGCAGTACTTC. This codes for CASNTGPSEQYF.